The 10 T cell receptor beta chains presented below share a single source sample, sequenced in a study of cytomegalovirus exposure and HLA in healthy donors (dated by TCRdb to the late 2010s). Library generation was performed with the immunoSEQ multiplex PCR assay. For the multiplex PCR, a mixture combining 60 forward primers for TCR Vbeta segments and 13 reverse primers for TCR Jbeta segments was used. This is the immuneACCESS table as TCRdb keeps it, with only in-frame sequences that have V and J called. A part of the clones is gone; compared with another copy, unresolved V genes explain less than half, and the rest is unexplained. The sample contains roughly 200,000 clones, 60% to 80% of them found a single time. In total, the top ten clones hold 2% to 2.5% of the sample. The sequenced sample was PBMCs. Receptors originate from a woman between 25 and 40 years old in good health and CMV-seropositive.

This chain connects TRBV5-1 to TRBJ2-5; TRBD2 matches at 13 bases. Germline V gives CDR1 SGHRS, CDR2 YFSETQ. There are 16 residues in the CDR3. Unmatched junction bases numbered 1, after V lost 0 bases and J lost 2 bases. CDR3 in amino acids: CASSLGGLAGQETQYF. In nucleotides, the CDR3 is TGCGCCAGCAGCTTGGGGGGACTAGCGGGGCAAGAGACCCAGTACTTC.

The chain combines TRBV2 with TRBJ1-5; D is unresolved. The V end lost 7 bases, the J end lost 3 bases, and 16 bases lay between the germline ends. Germline CDR1 and CDR2: SNHLY and FYNNEI. CDR3 size: 15 residues. The CDR3 sequence: CASTALWSFNQPQHF. The CDR3 DNA reads as TGTGCCAGCACCGCCCTATGGAGCTTCAATCAGCCCCAGCATTTT.

The rearrangement uses TRBV7-3 and TRBJ2-6; 9 nucleotides agree with TRBD1. Germline CDR1 reads SGHTA; CDR2 reads FQGTGA. V lost 2 bases, J lost 4 bases, and 6 bases stayed unmatched. CDR3 length: 17 amino acids. For the CDR3, the DNA is TGTGCCAGCAGCTTAGGACAGGGGTTAGGAGGGGCCAACGTCCTGACTTTC. This codes for CASSLGQGLGGANVLTF.

The CDR3 DNA reads TGTGCCAGCTCACGACAGGGGGCCGGGGTGGATGAGCAGTTCTTC. Protein: CASSRQGAGVDEQFF. The chain uses TRBV18 and TRBJ2-1; 10 positions agree with TRBD1. Trimming cost V 4 bases and J 8 bases; bases outside gene matches: 8. The CDR3 covers 15 residues. Germline V gene data show CDR1 as KGHSH and CDR2 as LQKENI.

DNA for the CDR3: TGTGCCAGCTCACCTGCGGGGGCGTCTGGGGCCAACGTCCTGACTTTC. Translated, it gives CASSPAGASGANVLTF. J is TRBJ2-6 and V is TRBV18, with a weak D call TRBD2 (7 bases). V lost 3 bases to trimming and J lost 1 base, with 10 bases between them. The CDR3 runs 16 residues. Per the germline V gene, CDR1 is KGHSH and CDR2 is LQKENI.

This clone was counted a single time. The chain links TRBV7-6 to TRBJ2-2; D unresolved. The CDR3 is made up of 14 amino acids. CDR1 and CDR2 (germline): SGHVS, FNYEAQ. V was pared by 1 base and J by 1 base, with 4 bases between. The CDR3 region is CASSLGGNTGELFF. In DNA, the CDR3 is TGTGCCAGCAGCTTAGGAGGGAACACCGGGGAGCTGTTTTTT.

The CDR3 DNA follows: TGTGCCATCAGTGCAGGACCCGGGACAGAATATGGCAATCAGCCCCAGCATTTT. Protein sequence: CAISAGPGTEYGNQPQHF. This sequence joins TRBV10-3 and TRBJ1-5, with TRBD1 identical over 7 bases. V was clipped by 4 bases and J by 2 bases; unmatched bases: 14. The CDR3 sequence is 18 residues long. The V gene's germline CDR1 is ENHRY and CDR2 SYGVKD.

This clone was counted a single time. The chain carries TRBV6-1 and TRBJ1-3, with D unclear. The V end was cut by 2 bases, the J end by 0 bases, with 8 bases between. The CDR3 is 15 amino acids. The germline gives CDR1 MNHNS, CDR2 SASEGT. The CDR3 spells CASSEIGSSGNTIYF. CDR3 sequence (DNA): TGTGCCAGCAGTGAAATCGGTAGCTCTGGAAACACCATATATTTT.

V and J are TRBV6-4 and TRBJ2-1; 9 bases align to TRBD1. The CDR3 contains 16 residues. CDR1 and CDR2 (germline): MRHNA, SNTAGT. V was pared by 4 bases and J by 2 bases, with 6 bases of the junction left unmatched. CDR3 in DNA: TGTGCCAGCAGTGCCTCCGGGACAGGGCCCTACAATGAGCAGTTCTTC. This translates into CASSASGTGPYNEQFF.

The chain links TRBV30 to TRBJ2-3; 9 bases fit TRBD2. This CDR3 has 13 residues. The ends lost 0 bases at V and 14 bases at J; junction bases unmatched: 9. CDR1 GTSNPN and CDR2 SVGIG come from the germline V gene (reference sequence). CDR3 loop: CAWSVPGPRGGYF. As DNA, the CDR3 is TGTGCCTGGAGTGTCCCGGGCCCGCGGGGGGGGTATTTT.